These 14 T cell receptor beta chains were sequenced from one sample in a study of blood T cells in healthy people across ages. Sample-barcoded 5' priming and a J-beta primer mix drove a second PCR of about 6 to 12 cycles. TCRdb re-analysed the 5' RACE reads in MiXCR, keeping a single row per CDR3 protein. Of about 1 million distinct CDR3 sequences detected, 45% appear once; the ten largest clones hold over 15%. Sequenced input: blood. These receptors were collected from a woman aged 60-70 years in good health.

V usage is TRBV5-1 and J usage is TRBJ1-4, with unresolved D. CDR3 size: 14 residues. The V gene lost 0 bases and the J gene lost 6 bases, with 9 bases spanning the gap. Germline values: CDR1 SGHRS, CDR2 YFSETQ. The chain's CDR3 is CASSLELGDEKLFF. CDR3 coding DNA: TGCGCCAGCAGCTTGGAATTGGGTGATGAAAAACTGTTTTTT.

This chain joins TRBV7-2 and TRBJ2-3; maybe TRBD2 (6 bases). The germline V gene has CDR1 SGHTA and CDR2 FQGNSA. V was cut by 5 bases and J by 2 bases, with 11 bases left in between. This CDR3 contains 14 residues. The CDR3 DNA reads as TGTGCCAGCAGCCCCCTACTAGCCACAGATACGCAGTATTTT. Translating it yields CASSPLLATDTQYF.

J is TRBJ2-1 and V is TRBV27, with TRBD1 matching 8 bases. Trimming at V came to 4 bases and at J to 5 bases, leaving 7 bases not matched to a gene. CDR3 size: 15 residues. CDR1 and CDR2 (germline): MNHEY, SMNVEV (reference sequence). This chain's CDR3 is CASSSLGQGHNEQFF. The CDR3 DNA is TGTGCCAGCAGTTCCCTAGGACAGGGCCACAATGAGCAGTTCTTC.

The CDR3 region is CASSSEGVEAFF. In DNA, the CDR3 is TGTGCCAGCAGTTCCGAGGGGGTTGAAGCTTTCTTT. V and J are TRBV27 and TRBJ1-1; maybe TRBD1 (6 bases). V lost 4 bases and J 7 bases, leaving 10 bases between the germline ends. Germline V gene lookup returns CDR1 MNHEY and CDR2 SMNVEV (reference sequence). This CDR3 contains 12 residues.

There are a few counts of this clonotype. The J gene is TRBJ2-1, the V gene TRBV7-9; D may be TRBD2 (6 bases). The CDR3 consists of 15 residues. Germline CDR1 is SEHNR and CDR2 is FQNEAQ (reference sequence). Trimming took off 5 bases at V and 6 bases at J, with 17 bases between the two ends. The CDR3 coding sequence is TGTGCCAGCAGCATTCCGGGACTGCTTGGCAATGAGCAGTTCTTC. Protein: CASSIPGLLGNEQFF.

This clonotype was picked up a small number of times. This chain links TRBV20-1 with TRBJ2-1, with D possibly TRBD2 on 6 matching bases. This CDR3 comprises 15 residues. Germline CDR1 is DFQATT and CDR2 is SNEGSKA (reference sequence). Trimming shortened V by 0 bases and J by 6 bases, and 15 bases separated the two germline ends. The DNA of the CDR3 is TGCAGTGCTAGAGATCTAGGACTACCCTTCAATGAGCAGTTCTTC. Residues: CSARDLGLPFNEQFF.

This clonotype was seen only a few times. V gene TRBV5-1 combines with J gene TRBJ2-5, with D hard to call. Trimming pared 0 bases from V and 2 bases from J, leaving 14 bases between. Germline loops: CDR1 SGHRS, CDR2 YFSETQ. The CDR3 totals 16 residues. CDR3 protein: CASSLDPTAAQETQYF. CDR3 DNA sequence: TGCGCCAGCAGCTTGGACCCTACCGCTGCACAAGAGACCCAGTACTTC.

The rearrangement uses TRBV6-5 and TRBJ2-1, with D maybe TRBD2 (6 bases). The ends were cut back, 6 bases at V and 9 bases at J, with 15 bases in the middle. The V gene's germline CDR1 is MNHEY and CDR2 SVGAGI. The CDR3 is made up of 13 amino acids. The CDR3 sequence: CASSLYEEGEQFF. As DNA, the CDR3 is TGTGCCAGCAGCCTATATGAGGAGGGTGAGCAGTTCTTC.

This chain links TRBV5-1 with TRBJ2-1; TRBD1 matches at 9 bases. CDR1 SGHRS and CDR2 YFSETQ come from the germline V gene. Losses at the gene ends were 0 bases for V and 15 bases for J; bases not matched to a gene: 4. This CDR3 region has 12 residues. The CDR3 DNA sequence: TGCGCCAGCAGCTTGGATGGGACAGGGTGGTTCTTC. Translation: CASSLDGTGWFF.

This chain uses TRBV20-1 with TRBJ2-1; possible D gene TRBD2, 5 bases. Between the trimmed V and J ends, which lost 6 bases and 0 bases, there was a span of 15 bases. There are 15 residues in the CDR3. Germline V gives CDR1 DFQATT, CDR2 SNEGSKA (reference sequence). The CDR3 protein is CSAPPDSSSYNEQFF. CDR3 in DNA: TGCAGTGCCCCCCCGGACTCGAGCTCCTACAATGAGCAGTTCTTC.

This clonotype has a count of ten or more. This chain links TRBV4-2 with TRBJ1-2; no definite D call. Trimming stripped 0 bases from V and 3 bases from J, with 11 bases between. Germline V gene lookup returns CDR1 LGHNA and CDR2 YNFKEQ. The CDR3 is 15 amino acids. The CDR3: CASSQDPYGDYGYTF. The CDR3 DNA sequence: TGTGCCAGCAGCCAAGATCCGTACGGCGACTATGGCTACACCTTC.

As regards this clonotype: The junction shows a germline mismatch at one end, possibly a read error. The chain carries TRBV6-6 and TRBJ1-4; the match to TRBD1 covers 8 bases. The CDR3 runs 13 residues. The germline gives CDR1 MNHNY, CDR2 SVGAGI (reference sequence). In DNA, the CDR3 is TGTGCCAACAGTCTCGGACAGGGTGAAAAACTGTTTTTT. Translation gives CANSLGQGEKLFF.

The chain recombines TRBV9 with TRBJ2-3; 10 bases map to TRBD2. CDR1 is SGDLS and CDR2 is YYNGEE in the germline V gene. The CDR3 spans 16 residues. Unmatched junction bases numbered 9, after V lost 4 bases and J lost 4 bases. The CDR3 sequence is CASSPRAGGPSDTQYF. As DNA, the CDR3 is TGTGCCAGCAGCCCCCGAGCGGGAGGGCCTTCAGATACGCAGTATTTT.

The J gene is TRBJ1-6, the V gene TRBV20-1; 7 bases agree with TRBD1. Germline values: CDR1 DFQATT, CDR2 SNEGSKA (reference sequence). The CDR3 totals 14 residues. Losses at the gene ends were 4 bases for V and 7 bases for J; bases not matched to a gene: 7. The CDR3 DNA is TGCAGTGCTATACGGGACAGAGGGAATTCACCCCTCCACTTT. Protein sequence: CSAIRDRGNSPLHF.